Only a few counts were recorded for the clone carrying this TCR beta chain. CDR3 length: 17 amino acids. Trimming took 1 base from V and 1 from J, leaving 14 bases between them. Germline-derived CDR1 and CDR2 are MNHNS and SASEGT. A single record per CDR3 protein comes from TCRdb applying MiXCR to the 5' RACE reads. The table records 100,000 or so distinct CDR3 sequences, roughly 10% of them present only once. The entry originates in a study of T cells after yellow fever vaccination. Study results and limitations: A weaker but faster secondary response was observed, peaking on day 5 versus 15. Post-booster samples contained most primary-vaccination clones (approximately 95% CD4, roughly 88% CD8).

The TCR sequence derives from a man aged 18 to 30 who received the YFV17D yellow fever vaccine. This specimen was CD8+ T cells not binding an NS4B(214-222) dextramer, sorted from PBMCs, taken around 14 days after the first yellow fever vaccination. The gene calls are TRBV6-1 and TRBJ1-5; tentatively, D is TRBD1 (5 bases). CDR3 bases: TGTGCCAGCAGTGAAGTTAGGGGTTTGGGGAGCAATCAGCCCCAGCATTTT. This gives the protein CASSEVRGLGSNQPQHF.